This record covers a single T cell receptor beta chain. Its recognized antigen is unknown. Base quality data are lacking; no much larger clone is found one base away. This entry comes from a study of control samples from healthy donors and cancer patients (dated by TCRdb to 2019 to 2021). Library prep was done by the immunoSEQ multiplex PCR assay. TCRdb obtained this table from immuneACCESS and retained in-frame rearrangements with V and J assigned. These tables miss some clones; where compared with another copy, unresolved V genes account for less than half of the shortfall, and the remainder is unexplained. This sample comprises some 82,000 clones, more than 75% of them detected only once. The biggest ten clones account for about a fifth of the sample. Relative to germline, V is 4 bases shorter and J is 5 bases shorter, with 18 bases between their ends. As encoded in the germline V gene (reference sequence), CDR1 is SGHNT while CDR2 is YYREEE. Reading from cysteine to phenylalanine, the CDR3 counts 15 amino acids. Only the CDR3 DNA stays, 45 bases, in frame from base 1.

The sample consisted of blood. The chain couples TRBV5-4 to TRBJ2-5; perhaps TRBD1 is the D gene, with 6 bases matching. This receptor was taken from a man in his fifties in good health. The nucleotide sequence is given as TGTGCCAGCAGCCCAACTCAGGGGCCGGGGGAGACCCAGTACTTC. Translated, this gives CASSPTQGPGETQYF. With the portions outside the CDR3 filled from the reference TRBV5-4 and TRBJ2-5 genes, the complete variable region becomes ETGVTQSPTHLIKTRGQQVTLRCSSQSGHNTVSWYQQALGQGPQFIFQYYREEENGRGNFPPRFSGLQFPNYSSELNVNALELDDSALYLCASSPTQGPGETQYFGPGTRLLVL.